This paragraph reports one TCR beta chain. Unique molecular identifiers featured in how the TCRbeta library was prepared. Via MiXCR, TCRdb re-called the PCR reads, giving one row per CDR3 protein. The repertoire holds 600,000 to 700,000 distinct CDR3 sequences, with 16% as singletons. These data originate in a study of T-cell reconstitution after alpha-beta-depleted transplantation in children. CDR1 is LGHDT and CDR2 is YNNKEL in the germline V gene (reference sequence). The length of the CDR3 is 15 residues. V lost 1 base and J 4 bases, leaving 12 bases between the germline ends. The TCR sequence derives from a human donor who donated a stem cell graft to a child with acute myeloid leukemia. Sequencing was performed on PBMCs from the stem cell graft donor, taken from the stem cell graft. The chain is built from TRBV3-1 and TRBJ2-3; D remains ambiguous. The CDR3 loop is CASSQVGLSPDTQYF. The DNA of the CDR3 is TGTGCCAGCAGCCAAGTAGGGCTGAGCCCAGATACGCAGTATTTT.